These 6 T cell receptor beta chains originate from one sample sequenced in a study of cytomegalovirus exposure and HLA in healthy donors. Primers for the PCR totalled 60 Vbeta and 13 Jbeta. TCRdb keeps only in-frame clones here, not all; method: immunoSEQ multiplex PCR. The data hold 230,000 or so clones, with over 90% observed a single time. The source material was PBMCs. The source is a girl aged 2 to 10 in good health and CMV-seronegative.

V and J are TRBV6-1 and TRBJ2-7; D is perhaps TRBD1 (5 bases). The CDR3 sequence is 13 residues long. Trimming shortened V by 6 bases and J by 2 bases, and 11 bases separated the two germline ends. Germline V CDR1 and CDR2: MNHNS, SASEGT. CDR3 nucleotides: TGTGCCAGCAGCCCGCACAGGACCTACGAGCAGTACTTC. It translates to CASSPHRTYEQYF.

This chain connects TRBV19 to TRBJ2-1; TRBD2 aligns across 13 bases. This CDR3 is 14 amino acids long. V dropped 8 bases and J dropped 9; count of bases not matched to a gene: 7. The germline V gene encodes CDR1 LNHDA and CDR2 SQIVND (reference sequence). The CDR3 nucleotides are TGTGCCAGTTGTGGACTAGCGGGAGTCGGTGAGCAGTTCTTC. This translates into CASCGLAGVGEQFF.

The chain is built from TRBV5-1 and TRBJ1-2, with 8 bases that match TRBD1. V trimming: 0 bases; J trimming: 7 bases; junction bases outside the gene matches: 11. From germline, CDR1 is SGHRS and CDR2 YFSETQ. The CDR3 has 16 amino acids. The CDR3 DNA follows: TGCGCCAGCAGCTTGGATGATGACAGGGGAAGGGGTGGCTACACCTTC. Protein product: CASSLDDDRGRGGYTF.

The rearrangement links TRBV5-1 to TRBJ2-5; 9 bases map to TRBD1. In germline, CDR1 is SGHRS, CDR2 YFSETQ. J lost 5 bases, V lost 4 bases, and 6 bases had no gene match. This CDR3 is built from 14 residues. CDR3 loop: CASSTGQGGETQYF. Written as DNA, the CDR3 is TGCGCCAGCAGCACGGGACAGGGCGGGGAGACCCAGTACTTC.

This clone came up once. V and J are TRBV4-2 and TRBJ1-5; possible D gene TRBD1, 5 bases. Looked up from germline, CDR1 is LGHNA and CDR2 is YNFKEQ. This CDR3 is built from 15 residues. V lost 0 bases and J lost 6, with 12 bases in between. This CDR3 is CASSQDSRGSQPQHF. CDR3 coding DNA: TGTGCCAGCAGCCAAGATAGCCGGGGGAGTCAGCCCCAGCATTTT.

V gene TRBV19 combines with J gene TRBJ1-3; D is uncertain. Germline CDR1 reads LNHDA; CDR2 reads SQIVND (reference sequence). The V end lost 8 bases, the J end lost 0 bases, and 11 bases lay between the germline ends. The CDR3 runs to 14 residues. CDR3 nucleotide sequence: TGTGCCAGTCAACTACCGAGCTCTGGAAACACCATATATTTT. This gives the protein CASQLPSSGNTIYF.